What follows are 10 T cell receptor beta chains derived from one specimen sequenced in a study of identical twins. TCRdb used MiXCR to reprocess the 5' RACE reads, holding one entry per CDR3 protein. The repertoire holds fewer than 550,000 distinct CDR3 sequences, with 13% to 15% as singletons. This sample also belongs to another study, concerning yellow fever vaccine responses in identical twins.

The specimen was CD4+ T cells sorted from blood. Receptors were obtained from a woman between 18 and 29 years old in good health.

This clonotype was seen only a few times. The rearrangement links TRBV20-1 to TRBJ2-5; a possible D gene is TRBD2 (7 bases). The V and J ends lost 5 bases and 5 bases respectively, with 18 bases between them. The germline gives CDR1 DFQATT, CDR2 SNEGSKA (reference sequence). The CDR3 spans 14 residues. The CDR3 spells CSADDRTSSETQYF. The CDR3 DNA reads as TGCAGTGCTGACGACAGGACTAGTTCCGAGACCCAGTACTTC.

This clonotype has only a few counts. The J gene is TRBJ2-7, the V gene TRBV9; a possible D gene is TRBD2 (5 bases). V lost 2 bases, J lost 7 bases, and 19 bases lay in between. The CDR3 contains 15 residues. The germline gives CDR1 SGDLS, CDR2 YYNGEE. The CDR3, as DNA: TGTGCCAGCAGCGTTTTCTCCACCGGGGTGGGGGAGCAGTACTTC. Translation gives CASSVFSTGVGEQYF.

This clonotype showed up just a few times. The chain uses TRBV7-3 and TRBJ2-2, with D hard to call. The ends were cut back, 3 bases at V and 7 bases at J, with 6 bases in the middle. This CDR3 contains 12 residues. Germline lookup yields CDR1 SGHTA and CDR2 FQGTGA. Written as DNA, the CDR3 is TGTGCCAGCAGCTTCTTTGGCGGGGAGCTGTTTTTT. Translated: CASSFFGGELFF.

The CDR3 DNA reads TGTGCCAGCTCACCTTTCGCAGGGGATTACGAGCAGTACTTC. Protein sequence: CASSPFAGDYEQYF. V and J are TRBV18 and TRBJ2-7, with D perhaps TRBD1 (6 bases). CDR1 is KGHSH, CDR2 LQKENI, per germline. This CDR3 is built from 14 residues. With 3 bases removed from V and 4 bases from J, the gap between germline ends came to 13 bases.

The chain has TRBV29-1 and TRBJ2-4; 9 positions match TRBD2. CDR3 length equals 14 residues. Trimming at V came to 3 bases and at J to 3 bases, leaving 3 bases not matched to a gene. The V gene's germline CDR1 is SQVTM and CDR2 ANQGSEA. CDR3 sequence reads: CSVETSGYKNIQYF. CDR3 bases: TGCAGCGTTGAGACTAGCGGCTACAAAAACATTCAGTACTTC. Variable domain in full (rest from reference TRBV29-1 and TRBJ2-4): SAVISQKPSRDICQRGTSLTIQCQVDSQVTMMFWYRQQPGQSLTLIATANQGSEATYESGFVIDKFPISRPNLTFSTLTVSNMSPEDSSIYLCSVETSGYKNIQYFGAGTRLSVL.

This rearrangement joins TRBV6-6 to TRBJ2-7; D unclear. The CDR3 contains 12 residues. Trimming took 2 bases from V and 6 from J, leaving 8 bases between them. The germline gives CDR1 MNHNY, CDR2 SVGAGI (reference sequence). The CDR3: CASSYTSLEQYF. CDR3 bases: TGTGCCAGCAGTTACACCTCCCTCGAGCAGTACTTC.

The rearrangement joins TRBV20-1 to TRBJ1-2; 9 nucleotides match TRBD1. J was trimmed by 2 bases and V by 3 bases; bases with no gene match: 4. Germline CDR1 DFQATT, CDR2 SNEGSKA (reference sequence). The CDR3 is 14 amino acids. The CDR3 reads CSARGTGLNYGYTF. CDR3 sequence (DNA): TGCAGTGCTAGGGGGACAGGGCTCAACTATGGCTACACCTTC.

The chain links TRBV2 to TRBJ2-2; 9 bases are shared with TRBD2. With 8 bases clipped from V and 6 bases from J, the junction kept 7 bases outside the gene matches. The CDR3 has 14 residues. Germline-derived CDR1 and CDR2 are SNHLY and FYNNEI. CDR3 in amino acids: CASGGLAVPGELFF. CDR3 nucleotide sequence: TGTGCCAGCGGGGGACTAGCAGTTCCCGGGGAGCTGTTTTTT.

In this sample, this clonotype turned up a few times. The genes are TRBV6-5 and TRBJ2-3, with D tentatively TRBD1 (5 bases). The CDR3 has 16 amino acids. Germline assignment: CDR1 MNHEY and CDR2 SVGAGI. The ends were cut back, 1 base at V and 0 bases at J, with 11 bases in the middle. The CDR3 sequence is CASSYWKGVSTDTQYF. The CDR3 DNA reads TGTGCCAGCAGTTACTGGAAAGGGGTCAGCACAGATACGCAGTATTTT.

The CDR3 sequence is CASSSFPRRSRENQETQYF. The CDR3 nucleotides read TGTGCCAGCAGCTCCTTCCCCAGGAGGTCGAGGGAGAACCAAGAGACCCAGTACTTC. The rearrangement joins TRBV11-2 to TRBJ2-5; the D gene is possibly TRBD2 (5 bases). Germline loops: CDR1 SGHAT, CDR2 FQNNGV. V was shortened by 4 bases and J by 0 bases, with 24 bases between the two germline ends. This CDR3 has 19 residues.